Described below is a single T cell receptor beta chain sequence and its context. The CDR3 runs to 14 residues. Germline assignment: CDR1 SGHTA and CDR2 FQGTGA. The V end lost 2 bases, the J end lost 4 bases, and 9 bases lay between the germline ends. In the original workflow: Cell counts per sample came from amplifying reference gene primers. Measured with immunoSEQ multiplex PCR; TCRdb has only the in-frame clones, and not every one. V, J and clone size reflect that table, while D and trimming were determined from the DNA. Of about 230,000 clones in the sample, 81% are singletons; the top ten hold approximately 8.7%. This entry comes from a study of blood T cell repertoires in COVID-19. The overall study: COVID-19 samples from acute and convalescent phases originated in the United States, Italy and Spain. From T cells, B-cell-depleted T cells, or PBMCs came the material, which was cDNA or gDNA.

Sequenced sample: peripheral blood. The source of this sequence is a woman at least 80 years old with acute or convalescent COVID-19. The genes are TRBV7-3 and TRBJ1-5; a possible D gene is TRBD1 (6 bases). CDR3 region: CASSLGGLNQPQHF. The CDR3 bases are TGTGCCAGCAGCTTAGGGGGCTTGAATCAGCCCCAGCATTTT.